Described below is a single T cell receptor beta chain sequence and its context. This clonotype was found many times. It lacks a known antigen. Per-base qualities were not stored, and no clone one base away is much larger. Amplification of TCR beta CDR3 regions was carried out from RNA transcripts. A first-round RT-PCR of the TCR CDR3 used the HTBI primer set with the Qiagen OneStep RT-PCR kit. The libraries were constructed in a second round of multiplex PCR and then size-selected and purified. Paired-end sequencing of the libraries was performed with 100 bp reads on an Illumina HiSeq2000. On the study's bioinformatics: SOAPnuke was used to process the raw data, throwing out any read that contained adapters or uncalled bases, had a mean Phred below 15, or lacked an exact constant-primer or identifier match. High-quality paired reads were merged with COPE v1.2.5, and unique nucleotide sequences were defined as clonotypes. MiTCR v1.1 was used to align the clonotypes against IMGT TRBV, TRBD and TRBJ reference segments. Only V-J combinations with frequency above 0.0001, covering roughly 99% of repertoires, were analysed. A TCS score was defined as the ratio of F50 (clonal expansion) to E x V (chaos), with BLOSUM62-based TCRdist applied between CDR3 peptides within each V-J. Welch's t-statistics and random forest reduced roughly 540 V-J features to 13, which were used in a naive Bayes classifier (R e1071). The public reads were reprocessed in TCRdb via fastp at Q25 and MiXCR, keeping in-frame beta chains. Identical CDR3 protein sequences are pooled into one entry, listed with their most common genes and DNA. The V and J calls here are based on TCRdb, not the publication. This sample holds nearly 600,000 distinct CDR3 sequences; around 14% were observed only once. The ten largest clones capture about 6.6% of the sample.

This specimen belongs to a study of T cells in Graves' hyperthyroidism and ophthalmopathy (dated by TCRdb to between 2018 and 2021). About the study as a whole: Peripheral blood was sampled at the time of initial diagnosis, prior to any treatment. According to the paper, TCR Vbeta CDR3 sequencing was carried out on 135 peripheral blood samples, which came from 40 to 45 ophthalmopathy, under 85 hyperthyroidism and about 17 progressor patients. The roughly 90 discovery patients were divided at random into training and test sets in a 7:3 ratio. Once sampling was done, hyperthyroidism patients were given methimazole at a starting dose of 30 mg daily, whereas ophthalmopathy patients were given high-dose intravenous methylprednisolone. TCR V-J signatures able to tell the groups apart were searched for in a discovery cohort of about a hundred patients, of whom 43 had Graves' ophthalmopathy and around 56 had stable Graves' hyperthyroidism. Prospective prediction of ophthalmopathy was tested in an independent validation cohort of fewer than 20 hyperthyroidism patients and roughly 16 patients who later progressed to ophthalmopathy. In more than five Graves' hyperthyroidism patients, the study also compared T-cell repertoires from thyroid tissue with T-cell repertoires from blood. The paper's findings and limits, for the study overall: Sample size was not statistically predetermined, and blinding of investigators to group allocation was not performed. Most expanded thyroid clonotypes (frequency above 0.001) were also detected in blood, a finding suggesting that blood repertoires may reflect thyroid immune responses. In validation, the model predicted progression to ophthalmopathy a median of 6.5 months before onset, with roughly 70% sensitivity and about 72% specificity. In cross-validation, a model built on a 13 V-J signature told ophthalmopathy apart from stable hyperthyroidism with under 90% sensitivity and roughly 81% specificity, and in testing the same model reached 80%/75%.

V has 0 bases trimmed and J has 14 bases trimmed; junction bases matching no gene number 12. CDR1 is given as MNHEY and CDR2 as SVGAGI, both from the germline V gene. CDR3 length: 14 amino acids, cysteine to phenylalanine. The sequence is cut down to CDR3 DNA, 42 bases in frame from base 1. Moderately to severely active disease, a Clinical Activity Score of at least 3, a NOSPECS grade of at least 4, and a duration under 3 months were present in ophthalmopathy patients. The study excluded patients with uncontrolled infections, other autoimmune diseases, pregnancy or lactation. Diagnoses relied on clinical symptoms, serum thyroxine and TRAb, thyroid ultrasound and orbital computed tomography. PBMCs were isolated from 7.5 to 10 ml of fresh peripheral blood by Ficoll-Paque density gradient centrifugation. Total RNA was extracted using Trizol reagent, and RNA quality was assessed on an Agilent 2100 Bioanalyzer.

In this chain, TRBV6-5 is recombined with TRBJ2-5, with 7 bases aligning to TRBD2. The sample taken for sequencing was blood. The TCR comes from a woman aged 18-29 years with Graves' ophthalmopathy. This receptor has the CDR3 CASSYSFPLASLYF. The sequenced DNA is TGTGCCAGCAGTTACTCGTTCCCACTAGCGTCCCTATACTTC.